This T cell receptor beta chain was found in a study of type 1 and type 2 diabetes patients. As for the study in general: The cohort mixed type 1 diabetes, type 2 diabetes and nondiabetic donors. Magnetic bead positive selection isolated CD4+ or CD8+ T cells from PBMCs.

A remark on this clonotype: Its antigen is as yet unknown.

The CDR3 is 15 residues long. Germline V lookup: CDR1 MNHNY, CDR2 SVGAGI (reference sequence). After removal of 7 bases from V and 2 bases from J, the junction contained 6 bases not matched to a gene. Study-wide results and limits: Between type 2 diabetes and control samples, V and J usage averaged approximately 0.97 correlation. With limited T2D and control samples, some T1D-only expanded clones may not be T1D-specific.

Amplification started from genomic DNA. Amplification of the beta chain CDR3 used 30 forward and 13 reverse multiplex primers. MiXCR, run by TCRdb on the multiplex PCR reads, gives a single entry per CDR3 protein. The sample shows a few hundred thousand distinct CDR3 sequences, 40% to 50% of them seen only once. Input material: peripheral blood mononuclear cells (PBMCs). The chain links TRBV6-6 to TRBJ1-5; TRBD1 matches at 9 bases. This TCR came from a man younger than 30 with type 2 diabetes. CDR3 nucleotide sequence: TGTGCCAGCACTAAGGGACAGGGAGGCAATCAGCCCCAGCATTTT. It translates to CASTKGQGGNQPQHF.